One sample yielded the 27 T cell receptor beta chains listed below, sequenced in a study of cytomegalovirus exposure and HLA in healthy donors. Sequencing was performed with immunoSEQ multiplex PCR; in TCRdb, only in-frame clones are kept and a portion is missing. The table includes approximately 180,000 clones, about 82% detected once. Sequencing was carried out using PBMCs. The receptors come from a young woman in good health and CMV-seronegative.

CDR3 sequence (DNA): TGTGCCAGCAGCAGTTTATTGCGGGATCGACCCCTGAACACCGGGGAGCTGTTTTTT. This codes for CASSSLLRDRPLNTGELFF. The rearrangement links TRBV11-2 to TRBJ2-2, with D possibly matching TRBD2 (6 bases). Trimming pared 5 bases from V and 1 base from J, leaving 23 bases between. This CDR3 region has 19 residues. Per germline, CDR1 SGHAT and CDR2 FQNNGV.

The chain uses TRBV2 and TRBJ2-5; 15 bases align to TRBD2. Per germline, CDR1 SNHLY and CDR2 FYNNEI. The junction had 7 bases not matched to a gene; V was cut back by 7 bases and J by 4 bases. CDR3 length: 16 residues. The CDR3 DNA reads as TGTGCCAGCACCGAAGGACTAGCGGGGGGGCGAGAGACCCAGTACTTC. Amino acid sequence: CASTEGLAGGRETQYF.

The rearrangement joins TRBV6-6 to TRBJ1-1; D might be TRBD1 (5 bases). This CDR3 is built from 14 residues. With 7 bases removed from V and 5 bases from J, the gap between germline ends came to 17 bases. Germline CDR1 is MNHNY and CDR2 is SVGAGI (reference sequence). CDR3: CASTMVGGRTEAFF. CDR3 DNA sequence: TGTGCCAGCACCATGGTCGGGGGTAGAACTGAAGCTTTCTTT.

CDR3 residues: CASRTTGGWANQPQHF. The CDR3 DNA reads TGTGCCAGTAGGACGACAGGGGGGTGGGCCAATCAGCCCCAGCATTTT. The chain is built from TRBV19 and TRBJ1-5, with 9 positions matching TRBD1. Germline lookup yields CDR1 LNHDA and CDR2 SQIVND (reference sequence). J lost 3 bases, V lost 6 bases, and 9 bases had no gene match. CDR3 size: 16 residues.

This clone has a handful of counts. This chain connects TRBV6-4 to TRBJ2-2; D gene unclear. The V and J ends lost 2 bases and 3 bases respectively, with 7 bases between them. CDR3 length: 14 amino acids. Germline V CDR1 and CDR2: MRHNA, SNTAGT. The DNA for the CDR3 is TGTGCCAGCAGTGACATAGCCGACACCGGGGAGCTGTTTTTT. It is translated as CASSDIADTGELFF.

The rearrangement joins TRBV5-1 to TRBJ1-1, with 7 positions matching TRBD1. CDR3 length: 16 residues. From germline, CDR1 is SGHRS and CDR2 YFSETQ. V trimming: 0 bases; J trimming: 3 bases; junction bases outside the gene matches: 8. The CDR3 bases are TGCGCCAGCAGCTTGGAAGGCGTCAGGGGGGACACTGAAGCTTTCTTT. Residues: CASSLEGVRGDTEAFF. The variable domain in full, with the rest retrieved from reference TRBV5-1 and TRBJ1-1, is KAGVTQTPRYLIKTRGQQVTLSCSPISGHRSVSWYQQTPGQGLQFLFEYFSETQRNKGNFPGRFSGRQFSNSRSEMNVSTLELGDSALYLCASSLEGVRGDTEAFFGQGTRLTVV.

Details on this clone: Other nucleotide sequences from this sample produce the same CDR3. The chain carries TRBV5-1 and TRBJ1-4; D call uncertain. Trimming took 1 base from V and 1 from J, leaving 5 bases between them. The length of the CDR3 is 14 residues. Germline V gene sequence: CDR1 SGHRS, CDR2 YFSETQ. CDR3 sequence (DNA): TGCGCCAGCAGCTTGACGGGAACTAATGAAAAACTGTTTTTT. The encoded protein is CASSLTGTNEKLFF. Supplemented by reference TRBV5-1 and TRBJ1-4, the full variable domain reads KAGVTQTPRYLIKTRGQQVTLSCSPISGHRSVSWYQQTPGQGLQFLFEYFSETQRNKGNFPGRFSGRQFSNSRSEMNVSTLELGDSALYLCASSLTGTNEKLFFGSGTQLSVL.

The rearrangement joins TRBV11-3 to TRBJ2-3; 12 positions agree with TRBD2. V trimming: 5 bases; J trimming: 8 bases; junction bases outside the gene matches: 14. Germline lookup yields CDR1 SGHNT and CDR2 YENEEA. The CDR3 extends over 17 amino acids. The CDR3 spells CASSARLAGDAFGTQYF. DNA of the CDR3: TGTGCCAGCAGCGCCAGACTAGCGGGGGACGCATTTGGTACGCAGTATTTT.

The chain links TRBV15 to TRBJ1-1, with TRBD1 matching 7 bases. The V gene's germline CDR1 is LNHNV and CDR2 YYDKDF (reference sequence). This CDR3 region has 13 residues. The junction had 3 bases not matched to a gene; V was cut back by 1 base and J by 7 bases. CDR3 DNA sequence: TGTGCCACCAGCAGAGCGGGACAGAATGAAGCTTTCTTT. Its translation: CATSRAGQNEAFF.

This clone was found once. The CDR3 sequence: CASSELGGARYTEAFF. The DNA for the CDR3 is TGCGCCAGCAGTGAGTTAGGGGGGGCACGGTATACTGAAGCTTTCTTT. This chain connects TRBV10-2 to TRBJ1-1; D perhaps matches TRBD1 (6 bases). The germline V and J ends were trimmed by 1 base and 5 bases, with 17 bases remaining between them. The CDR3 has 16 amino acids. Germline V CDR1 and CDR2: WSHSY, SAAADI.

The chain employs TRBV10-3 and TRBJ2-4; D call uncertain. The CDR3 contains 13 residues. V shed 5 bases and J shed 2 bases, with 7 bases lying between them. In germline, CDR1 is ENHRY, CDR2 SYGVKD. The CDR3, as DNA: TGTGCCATCAGTCCAGACTCCAAAAACATTCAGTACTTC. It translates to CAISPDSKNIQYF.

The rearrangement uses TRBV27 and TRBJ2-3, with 8 bases matching TRBD1. The CDR3 consists of 14 residues. Looked up from germline, CDR1 is MNHEY and CDR2 is SMNVEV (reference sequence). Germline trimming cut 11 bases from V and 2 bases from J; bases unmatched to any gene: 9. This CDR3 is CAGRTGPITDTQYF. The CDR3 bases are TGTGCCGGACGGACAGGGCCCATCACAGATACGCAGTATTTT.

V usage is TRBV27 and J usage is TRBJ2-5; 9 bases fit TRBD2. This CDR3 spans 15 amino acids. Germline V gene lookup returns CDR1 MNHEY and CDR2 SMNVEV (reference sequence). V lost 7 bases, J lost 3 bases, and 9 bases stayed unmatched. As DNA, the CDR3 is TGTGCCAGCACCTCAGCGGGAGGAGGAGAAGAGACCCAGTACTTC. It encodes CASTSAGGGEETQYF.

The V and J genes are TRBV4-1 and TRBJ1-2, with D perhaps TRBD1 (6 bases). The CDR3 extends over 15 amino acids. Germline V lookup: CDR1 MGHRA, CDR2 YSYEKL. V dropped 3 bases and J dropped 3 bases, with 14 bases sitting between them. CDR3: CASSHRPQGDYGYTF. The CDR3 region has the DNA TGCGCCAGCAGCCATAGACCACAGGGCGACTATGGCTACACCTTC.

This chain connects TRBV7-9 to TRBJ2-2; tentative D call: TRBD1 (5 bases). The CDR3 totals 14 residues. CDR1 is SEHNR, CDR2 FQNEAQ, per germline (reference sequence). V lost 4 bases to trimming and J lost 4 bases, with 10 bases between them. CDR3 protein: CASSWSRATGELFF. The CDR3 DNA follows: TGTGCCAGCAGCTGGTCCAGGGCCACCGGGGAGCTGTTTTTT.

The V call is TRBV7-9, the J call TRBJ1-1; 7 nucleotides align to TRBD1. Trimming cost V 7 bases and J 4 bases; bases outside gene matches: 15. This CDR3 comprises 16 residues. Germline V gene sequence: CDR1 SEHNR, CDR2 FQNEAQ (reference sequence). The CDR3 sequence: CASTQGFRTSGTEAFF. CDR3 sequence (DNA): TGTGCCAGCACACAGGGGTTTAGGACCTCAGGCACTGAAGCTTTCTTT.

V is TRBV4-1 and J is TRBJ2-3; a weak D match, TRBD1 (6 bases). The germline CDR1 and CDR2 sequences are MGHRA and YSYEKL. The CDR3 sequence is 18 residues long. V dropped 1 base and J dropped 0 bases, with 17 bases sitting between them. The CDR3 protein is CASSQGELVRGSTDTQYF. CDR3 DNA: TGCGCCAGCAGCCAAGGGGAGCTCGTGAGGGGGAGCACAGATACGCAGTATTTT.

The chain carries TRBV5-1 and TRBJ2-7, with TRBD2 matching 8 bases. With 4 bases clipped from V and 6 bases from J, the junction kept 12 bases outside the gene matches. This CDR3 has 15 residues. Germline V gene data show CDR1 as SGHRS and CDR2 as YFSETQ. The CDR3 sequence: CASSPDGGVGGEQYF. CDR3 DNA sequence: TGCGCCAGCAGCCCGGACGGGGGGGTAGGAGGCGAGCAGTACTTC.

The sample holds one count of this clone. This chain links TRBV6-5 with TRBJ2-5, with TRBD2 identical over 10 bases. This CDR3 has 15 residues. Germline V CDR1 and CDR2: MNHEY, SVGAGI. The junction had 9 bases not matched to a gene; V was cut back by 7 bases and J by 4 bases. The CDR3 DNA is TGTGCCAGCACCATAGCGGGAGGCCGTGGAGAGACCCAGTACTTC. Its protein is CASTIAGGRGETQYF.

The CDR3 nucleotides read TGTGCCAGCAGCTTAACCGGGACAGAGTACAATGAGCAGTTCTTC. This sequence encodes CASSLTGTEYNEQFF. The chain employs TRBV5-5 and TRBJ2-1, with 7 positions matching TRBD1. The CDR3 consists of 15 residues. Germline V gene lookup returns CDR1 SGHKS and CDR2 YYEKEE (reference sequence). The V segment lost 2 bases and the J segment 4 bases; nucleotides outside the gene matches: 6.

CDR3 region: CASSQQGPSYEQYF. The CDR3, as DNA: TGCGCCAGCAGCCAGCAGGGGCCATCGTACGAGCAGTACTTC. The chain combines TRBV4-1 with TRBJ2-7; D possibly corresponds to TRBD1 (6 bases). The germline gives CDR1 MGHRA, CDR2 YSYEKL. This CDR3 is built from 14 residues. Trimming removed 3 bases from V and 4 bases from J, with 13 bases in between.

The V call is TRBV5-1, the J call TRBJ1-1, with a possible D match to TRBD1 (6 bases). The CDR3 is 16 residues long. V dropped 4 bases and J dropped 2 bases, with 18 bases sitting between them. Looked up from germline, CDR1 is SGHRS and CDR2 is YFSETQ. The CDR3: CASSPKGGGINTEAFF. CDR3 DNA: TGCGCCAGCAGCCCCAAAGGGGGAGGGATCAACACTGAAGCTTTCTTT.

This clone came up once. This sequence joins TRBV11-3 and TRBJ2-7, with a possible D match to TRBD2 (6 bases). Trimming took 0 bases from V and 3 from J, leaving 6 bases between them. The V gene's germline CDR1 is SGHNT and CDR2 YENEEA. There are 13 residues in the CDR3. The CDR3 DNA is TGTGCCAGCAGCTTAGAGGGGGGCTACGAGCAGTACTTC. Its protein is CASSLEGGYEQYF.

The rearrangement links TRBV19 to TRBJ1-3, with TRBD1 matching over 11 bases. Trimming cost V 6 bases and J 3 bases; bases outside gene matches: 7. Germline V gene lookup returns CDR1 LNHDA and CDR2 SQIVND (reference sequence). The CDR3 consists of 16 residues. The CDR3 reads CASSPGQGAGGNTIYF. DNA for the CDR3: TGTGCCAGTAGCCCCGGACAGGGGGCCGGTGGAAACACCATATATTTT.

The rearrangement links TRBV19 to TRBJ1-5, with a tentative D call TRBD1 (5 bases). The V end lost 9 bases, the J end lost 0 bases, and 15 bases lay between the germline ends. This CDR3 has 15 amino acids. Germline loops: CDR1 LNHDA, CDR2 SQIVND (reference sequence). CDR3 coding DNA: TGTGCCAGCCTAACACAGGTTTATAGCAATCAGCCCCAGCATTTT. Translating gives CASLTQVYSNQPQHF.

The chain uses TRBV4-1 and TRBJ2-2; maybe TRBD1 (5 bases). V lost 1 base and J 4 bases, leaving 16 bases between the germline ends. This CDR3 has 17 amino acids. In germline, CDR1 is MGHRA, CDR2 YSYEKL. CDR3 nucleotide sequence: TGCGCCAGCAGCCAAGGCTTTTCCGGACACTTCACCGGGGAGCTGTTTTTT. It encodes CASSQGFSGHFTGELFF.

The rearrangement uses TRBV28 and TRBJ1-2; 7 bases align to TRBD1. The germline gives CDR1 MDHEN, CDR2 SYDVKM. Losses at the gene ends were 3 bases for V and 4 bases for J; bases not matched to a gene: 11. The CDR3 runs 16 residues. The CDR3 sequence is CASSFQGQTRSYGYTF. DNA of the CDR3: TGTGCCAGCAGTTTCCAGGGACAGACCCGTTCCTATGGCTACACCTTC.